Presented here are 5 T cell receptor beta chains from one specimen sequenced in a study of shared clonotypes between healthy human individuals. The protocol was immunoSEQ multiplex PCR, while the TCRdb copy is restricted to in-frame clones and leaves out a portion. The sample lists some 650,000 clones, approximately 97% occurring once. Sequenced input: naive CD4+ T cells sorted from blood. Subset reported: CD45RA+ positively selected. The source of these receptors is a woman in her twenties or thirties in good health.

The chain is built from TRBV6-5 and TRBJ2-5; D gene ambiguous. The J call is in doubt because the DNA end fits TRBJ2-7 better. The CDR3 has 13 amino acids. The germline V gene has CDR1 MNHEY and CDR2 SVGAGI. The CDR3 DNA follows: TGTGCCAGCAGTTACGCCAGCTACGACGAGCAGTACTTC. Its protein product is CASSYASYDEQYF.

V is TRBV18 and J is TRBJ2-2; D may be TRBD1 (5 bases). V lost 4 bases and J lost 4, with 13 bases in between. Germline V gene sequence: CDR1 KGHSH, CDR2 LQKENI. The CDR3 consists of 15 residues. CDR3 protein: CASSQVSGSTGELFF. The CDR3 DNA reads TGTGCCAGCTCACAGGTTTCAGGGTCCACCGGGGAGCTGTTTTTT. Drawing the rest from reference TRBV18 and TRBJ2-2, the complete variable domain is NAGVMQNPRHLVRRRGQEARLRCSPMKGHSHVYWYRQLPEEGLKFMVYLQKENIIDESGMPKERFSAEFPKEGPSILRIQQVVRGDSAAYFCASSQVSGSTGELFFGEGSRLTVL.

The chain has TRBV15 and TRBJ1-2, with D maybe TRBD1 (6 bases). From germline, CDR1 is LNHNV and CDR2 YYDKDF (reference sequence). V lost 0 bases and J lost 3, with 11 bases in between. CDR3 size: 15 residues. CDR3 DNA sequence: TGTGCCACCAGCAGAGATCCCGGGGGGCACTATGGCTACACCTTC. Its translation: CATSRDPGGHYGYTF.

The chain carries TRBV6-5 and TRBJ1-2; D is perhaps TRBD1 (5 bases). Germline CDR1 MNHEY, CDR2 SVGAGI. The CDR3 sequence is 14 residues long. Trimming removed 6 bases at V and 4 bases at J, with 15 bases between. This chain's CDR3 is CASRTPGPPYGYTF. CDR3 sequence (DNA): TGTGCCAGCAGGACTCCGGGACCGCCCTATGGCTACACCTTC.

CDR3 bases: TGTGCCAGCAGCTTAACAGCTGTTCAGCCCCAGCATTTT. This gives the protein CASSLTAVQPQHF. This chain connects TRBV11-2 to TRBJ1-5; no firm D call. Germline lookup yields CDR1 SGHAT and CDR2 FQNNGV. The CDR3 covers 13 residues. Trimming removed 2 bases from V and 6 bases from J, with 8 bases in between. Complete variable domain (other parts from reference TRBV11-2 and TRBJ1-5): EAGVAQSPRYKIIEKRQSVAFWCNPISGHATLYWYQQILGQGPKLLIQFQNNGVVDDSQLPKDRFSAERLKGVDSTLKIQPAKLEDSAVYLCASSLTAVQPQHFGDGTRLSIL.